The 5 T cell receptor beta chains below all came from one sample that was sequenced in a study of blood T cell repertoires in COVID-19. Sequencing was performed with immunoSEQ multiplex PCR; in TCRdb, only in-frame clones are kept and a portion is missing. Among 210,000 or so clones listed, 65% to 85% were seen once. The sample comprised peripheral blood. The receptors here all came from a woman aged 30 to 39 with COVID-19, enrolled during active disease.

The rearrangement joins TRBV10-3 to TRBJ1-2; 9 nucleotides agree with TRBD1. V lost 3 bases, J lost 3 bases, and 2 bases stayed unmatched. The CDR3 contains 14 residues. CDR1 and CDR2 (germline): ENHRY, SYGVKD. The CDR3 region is CAISDRQGDYGYTF. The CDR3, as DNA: TGTGCCATCAGTGACAGACAGGGGGACTATGGCTACACCTTC.

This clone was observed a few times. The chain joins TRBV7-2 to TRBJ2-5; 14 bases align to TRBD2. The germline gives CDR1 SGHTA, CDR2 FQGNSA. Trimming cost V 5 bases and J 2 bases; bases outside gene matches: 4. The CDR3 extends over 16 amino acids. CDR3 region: CASSPGTSGGQETQYF. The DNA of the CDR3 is TGTGCCAGCAGCCCCGGGACTAGCGGGGGTCAAGAGACCCAGTACTTC.

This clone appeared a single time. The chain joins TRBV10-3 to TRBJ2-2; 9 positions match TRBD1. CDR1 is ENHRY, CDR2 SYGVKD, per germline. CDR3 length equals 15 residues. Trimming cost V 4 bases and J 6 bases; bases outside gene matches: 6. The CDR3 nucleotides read TGTGCCATCAGTGGATACAGGGGGCGATCCGGGGAGCTGTTTTTT. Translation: CAISGYRGRSGELFF.

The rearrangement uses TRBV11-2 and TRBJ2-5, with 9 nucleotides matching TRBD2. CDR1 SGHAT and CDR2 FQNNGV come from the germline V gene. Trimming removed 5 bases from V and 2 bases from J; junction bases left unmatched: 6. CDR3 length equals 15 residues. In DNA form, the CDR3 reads TGTGCCAGCAGCCGGACTAGCGCCGTTCAAGAGACCCAGTACTTC. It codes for CASSRTSAVQETQYF.

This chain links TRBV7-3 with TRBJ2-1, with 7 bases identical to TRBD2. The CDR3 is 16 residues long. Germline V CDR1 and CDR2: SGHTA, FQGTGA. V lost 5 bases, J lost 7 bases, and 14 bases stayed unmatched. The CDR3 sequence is CASSPQGTGTKNEQFF. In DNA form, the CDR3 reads TGTGCCAGCAGCCCGCAGGGAACCGGGACTAAAAATGAGCAGTTCTTC.